The source of this T cell receptor beta chain is a study of blood T cell repertoires in COVID-19. Across the study: Italy, Spain and the United States were the sources of the convalescent and acute COVID-19 samples. In each case, the material was cDNA or gDNA derived from T cells, B-cell-depleted T cells, or PBMCs.

How the authors handled the data: Estimates of nucleated cell counts were drawn from the amplification of reference gene primers. Produced via immunoSEQ multiplex PCR; TCRdb's table is partial and in-frame only. V and J calls and clone size come straight from that table; D and trimming were deduced from the DNA. In the table there are a few hundred thousand clones, around nine tenths of which are singletons. The V end was cut by 6 bases, the J end by 4 bases, with 12 bases between. CDR1 and CDR2 from the germline V gene are MNHEY and SVGAGI. The CDR3 is 13 residues long. This receptor was obtained from a woman aged 65 to 85 with COVID-19, enrolled during active disease. Material: peripheral blood. This chain uses TRBV6-5 with TRBJ1-2, with TRBD1 as a possible D gene (5 bases). CDR3 nucleotides: TGTGCCAGCAGCCTCAGGGAGGGCTATGGCTACACCTTC. Translated, it gives CASSLREGYGYTF.